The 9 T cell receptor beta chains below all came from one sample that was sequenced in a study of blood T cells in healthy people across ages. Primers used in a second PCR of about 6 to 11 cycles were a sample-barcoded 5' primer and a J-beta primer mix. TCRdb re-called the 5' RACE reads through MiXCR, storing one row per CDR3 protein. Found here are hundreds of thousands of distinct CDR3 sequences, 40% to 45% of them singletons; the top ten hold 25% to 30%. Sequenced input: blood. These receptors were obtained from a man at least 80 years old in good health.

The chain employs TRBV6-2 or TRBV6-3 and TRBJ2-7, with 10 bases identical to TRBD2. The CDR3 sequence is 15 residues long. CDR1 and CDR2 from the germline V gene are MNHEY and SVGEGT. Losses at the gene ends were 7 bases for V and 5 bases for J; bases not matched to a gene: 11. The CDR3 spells CASTDWSGGVDEQYF. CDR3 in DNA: TGTGCCAGCACCGATTGGAGCGGGGGGGTCGACGAGCAGTACTTC.

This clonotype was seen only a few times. CDR3 sequence reads: CASSGQGNSNQPQHF. The CDR3 region has the DNA TGTGCCAGCAGTGGACAGGGCAATAGCAATCAGCCCCAGCATTTT. This sequence joins TRBV6-1 and TRBJ1-5; 7 bases are shared with TRBD1. The CDR3 sequence is 15 residues long. CDR1 is MNHNS, CDR2 SASEGT, per germline. V shed 4 bases, J shed 0 bases, and the junction held 3 bases outside the gene matches.

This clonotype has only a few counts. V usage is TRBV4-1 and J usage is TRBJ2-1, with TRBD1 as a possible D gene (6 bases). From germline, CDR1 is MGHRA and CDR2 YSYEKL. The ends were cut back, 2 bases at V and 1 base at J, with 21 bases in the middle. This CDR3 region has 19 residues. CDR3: CASSQSQGTPPGSYNEQFF. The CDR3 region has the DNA TGCGCCAGCAGCCAATCCCAAGGGACACCCCCCGGATCCTACAATGAGCAGTTCTTC.

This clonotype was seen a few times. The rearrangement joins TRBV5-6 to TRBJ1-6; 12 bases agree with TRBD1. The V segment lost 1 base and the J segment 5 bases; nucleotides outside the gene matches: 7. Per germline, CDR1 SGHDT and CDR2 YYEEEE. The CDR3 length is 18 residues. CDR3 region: CASSLSWDRGLDNSPLHF. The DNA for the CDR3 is TGTGCCAGCAGCTTGAGTTGGGACAGGGGGCTAGATAATTCACCCCTCCACTTT.

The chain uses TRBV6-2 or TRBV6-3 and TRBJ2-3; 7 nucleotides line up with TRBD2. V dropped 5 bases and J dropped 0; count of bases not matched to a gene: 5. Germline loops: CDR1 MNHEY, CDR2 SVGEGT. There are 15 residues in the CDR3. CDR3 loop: CASSQLASSTDTQYF. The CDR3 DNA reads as TGTGCCAGCAGTCAACTAGCGTCGAGCACAGATACGCAGTATTTT.

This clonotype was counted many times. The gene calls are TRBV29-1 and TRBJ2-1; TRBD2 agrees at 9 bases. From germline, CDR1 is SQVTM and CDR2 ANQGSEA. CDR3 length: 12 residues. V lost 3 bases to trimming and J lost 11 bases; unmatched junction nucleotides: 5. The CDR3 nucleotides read TGCAGCGTTGAGCGGGGGGGCGATAAGCAGTTCTTC. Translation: CSVERGGDKQFF.

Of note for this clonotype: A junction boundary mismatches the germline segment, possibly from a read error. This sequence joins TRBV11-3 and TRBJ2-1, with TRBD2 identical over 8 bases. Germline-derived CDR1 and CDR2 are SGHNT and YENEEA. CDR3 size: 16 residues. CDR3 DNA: TGTGCCAGCAGCTTAAACGGGGGGGGGACCTACGATGAGCAGTTCTTC. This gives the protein CASSLNGGGTYDEQFF. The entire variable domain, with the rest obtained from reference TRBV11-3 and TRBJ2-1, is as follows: EAGVVQSPRYKIIEKKQPVAFWCNPISGHNTLYWYLQNLGQGPELLIRYENEEAVDDSQLPKDRFSAERLKGVDSTLKIQPAELGDSAVYLCASSLNGGGTYDEQFFGPGTRLTVL.

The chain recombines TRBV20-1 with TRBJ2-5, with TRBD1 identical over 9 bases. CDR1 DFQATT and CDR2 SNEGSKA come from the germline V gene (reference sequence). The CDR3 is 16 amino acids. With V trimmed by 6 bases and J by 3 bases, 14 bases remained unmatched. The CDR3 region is CSAKNTGGVQKETQYF. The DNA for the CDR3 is TGCAGTGCAAAAAATACAGGGGGCGTCCAAAAAGAGACCCAGTACTTC.

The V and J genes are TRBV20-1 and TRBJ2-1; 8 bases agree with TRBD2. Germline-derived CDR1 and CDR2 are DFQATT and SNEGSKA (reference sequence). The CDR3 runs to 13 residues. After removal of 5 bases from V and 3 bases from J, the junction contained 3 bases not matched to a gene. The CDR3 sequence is CSAHGTSYNEQFF. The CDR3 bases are TGCAGTGCTCACGGGACTAGCTACAATGAGCAGTTCTTC.